Listed here are 8 T cell receptor beta chains from one sample, sequenced in a study of T cell responses to AZD1222 COVID-19 vaccine. Clones were sequenced by immunoSEQ multiplex PCR, and TCRdb holds only the in-frame ones, with some missing. The sample contains about 190,000 clones, roughly 90% of which appear only once. This specimen consisted of peripheral blood, obtained on day 0 of AZD1222 vaccination. These receptors all come from an adult in good health.

V is TRBV12-3 or TRBV12-4 and J is TRBJ2-7, with TRBD1 matching 9 bases. J lost 4 bases, V lost 5 bases, and 3 bases had no gene match. The CDR3 spans 13 residues. The CDR3 bases are TGTGCCAGCAGTCACGGGACAGGGTACGAGCAGTACTTC. This encodes CASSHGTGYEQYF.

This clone has just a few counts. The genes are TRBV5-1 and TRBJ1-1; D unresolved. Germline CDR1 reads SGHRS; CDR2 reads YFSETQ. The CDR3 totals 15 residues. V lost 2 bases and J 2 bases, leaving 13 bases between the germline ends. This CDR3 reads CASSLDTRSNTEAFF. The CDR3 DNA reads as TGCGCCAGCAGCTTAGATACCAGGAGTAACACTGAAGCTTTCTTT.

V is TRBV27 and J is TRBJ2-6; D tentatively fits TRBD1 or TRBD2 (5 bases each). CDR1 and CDR2 from the germline V gene are MNHEY and SMNVEV (reference sequence). Trimming took 6 bases from V and 2 from J, leaving 20 bases between them. This CDR3 spans 18 amino acids. The CDR3 bases are TGTGCCAGCAGCCGCATGGGGACCGCGGGCACTGGGGCCAACGTCCTGACTTTC. Its protein product is CASSRMGTAGTGANVLTF.

This chain uses TRBV9 with TRBJ2-5; D is undetermined. This CDR3 has 15 residues. The germline V gene encodes CDR1 SGDLS and CDR2 YYNGEE. V was trimmed by 0 bases and J by 5 bases, leaving 14 bases between them. The CDR3 nucleotides are TGTGCCAGCAGCGTAGGGGCAGCTTTAGAGGAGACCCAGTACTTC. Protein sequence: CASSVGAALEETQYF.

This clone was observed once. V usage is TRBV20-1 and J usage is TRBJ1-6; D unresolved. Trimming removed 3 bases at V and 8 bases at J, with 17 bases between. CDR1 and CDR2 (germline): DFQATT, SNEGSKA (reference sequence). CDR3 length: 15 amino acids. The CDR3 sequence is CSASHDRFGDSPLHF. CDR3 DNA: TGCAGTGCTAGTCACGATCGATTCGGGGATTCACCCCTCCACTTT.

This clone was counted only a few times. The genes are TRBV6-1 and TRBJ2-1, with a weak D call TRBD1 (6 bases). V was trimmed by 2 bases and J by 6 bases, leaving 20 bases between them. CDR3 size: 17 residues. CDR1 is MNHNS, CDR2 SASEGT, per germline. The CDR3 protein is CASSEWTRTVKGNEQFF. DNA for the CDR3: TGTGCCAGCAGTGAATGGACCCGGACAGTGAAAGGCAATGAGCAGTTCTTC.

The chain links TRBV7-2 to TRBJ1-1; no definite D call. The V end was cut by 1 base, the J end by 7 bases, with 7 bases between. CDR1 and CDR2 from the germline V gene are SGHTA and FQGNSA. This CDR3 contains 12 residues. CDR3 protein: CASSLVPSEAFF. As DNA, the CDR3 is TGTGCCAGCAGCTTAGTCCCCAGTGAAGCTTTCTTT. The variable domain in full, with the rest retrieved from reference TRBV7-2 and TRBJ1-1, is GAGVSQSPSNKVTEKGKDVELRCDPISGHTALYWYRQSLGQGLEFLIYFQGNSAPDKSGLPSDRFSAERTGGSVSTLTIQRTQQEDSAVYLCASSLVPSEAFFGQGTRLTVV.

This clone appeared once. The chain carries TRBV7-3 and TRBJ2-1, with TRBD2 identical over 8 bases. The germline V gene has CDR1 SGHTA and CDR2 FQGTGA. The CDR3 is 14 residues long. The V gene end was trimmed by 5 bases and the J gene end by 5 bases; junction bases not matched to a gene: 5. DNA of the CDR3: TGTGCCAGCAGCGCCTCGGGAGGGAACAATGAGCAGTTCTTC. As protein: CASSASGGNNEQFF.